This TCR beta chain came from a study of blood T cell repertoires in COVID-19. Study at large: Acute and convalescent COVID-19 samples came from the United States, Italy and Spain.

Seattle enrolled patients during active infection and tracked them longitudinally. Trimming took 3 bases from V and 6 from J; bases not matched to a gene: 8. The CDR3 runs 15 residues. Germline loops: CDR1 SGHRS, CDR2 YFSETQ. Measured with immunoSEQ multiplex PCR; TCRdb has only the in-frame clones, and not every one. Among some 320,000 clones listed, roughly 89% were seen once. The sample comprised peripheral blood. The gene calls are TRBV5-1 and TRBJ1-2; 10 nucleotides match TRBD1. This clonotype originated in a woman in her 30s with COVID-19, enrolled during active disease. The CDR3 bases are TGCGCCAGCAGCTATACCGGGACAGGGGATAATGGCTACACCTTC. It codes for CASSYTGTGDNGYTF.